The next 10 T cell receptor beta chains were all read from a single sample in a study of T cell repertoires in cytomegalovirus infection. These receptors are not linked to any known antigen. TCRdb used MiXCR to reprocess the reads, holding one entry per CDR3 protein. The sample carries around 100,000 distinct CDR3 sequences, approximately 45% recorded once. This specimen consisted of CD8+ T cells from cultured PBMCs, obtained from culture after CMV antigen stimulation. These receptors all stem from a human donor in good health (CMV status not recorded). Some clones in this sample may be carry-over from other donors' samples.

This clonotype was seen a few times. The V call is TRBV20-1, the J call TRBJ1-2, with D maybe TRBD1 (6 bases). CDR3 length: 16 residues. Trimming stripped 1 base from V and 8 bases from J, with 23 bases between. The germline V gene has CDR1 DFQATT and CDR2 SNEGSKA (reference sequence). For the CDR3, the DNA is TGCAGTGCTAGAGTTTTTGACGAAGGGGGTTTGGAGGGCTACACCTTC. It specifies CSARVFDEGGLEGYTF.

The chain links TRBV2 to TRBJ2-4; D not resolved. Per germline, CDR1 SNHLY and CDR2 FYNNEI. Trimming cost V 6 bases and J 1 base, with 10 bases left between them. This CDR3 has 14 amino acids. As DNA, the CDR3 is TGTGCCAGCAGGGTCGACACGGCCAAAAACATTCAGTACTTC. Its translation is CASRVDTAKNIQYF.

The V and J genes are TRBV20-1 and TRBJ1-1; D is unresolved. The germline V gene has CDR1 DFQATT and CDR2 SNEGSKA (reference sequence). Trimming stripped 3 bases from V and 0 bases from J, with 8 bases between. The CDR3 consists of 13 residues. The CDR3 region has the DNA TGCAGTGCTAGGTTTGGGTTGAACACTGAAGCTTTCTTT. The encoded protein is CSARFGLNTEAFF.

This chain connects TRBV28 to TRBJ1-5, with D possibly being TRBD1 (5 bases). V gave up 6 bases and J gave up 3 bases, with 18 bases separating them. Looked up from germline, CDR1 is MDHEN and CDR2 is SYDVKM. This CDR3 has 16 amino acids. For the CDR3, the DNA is TGTGCCAGCAGCTATCGAGACAAGGGGAACAATCAGCCCCAGCATTTT. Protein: CASSYRDKGNNQPQHF. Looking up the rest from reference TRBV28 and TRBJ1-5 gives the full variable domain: DVKVTQSSRYLVKRTGEKVFLECVQDMDHENMFWYRQDPGLGLRLIYFSYDVKMKEKGDIPEGYSVSREKKERFSLILESASTNQTSMYLCASSYRDKGNNQPQHFGDGTRLSIL.

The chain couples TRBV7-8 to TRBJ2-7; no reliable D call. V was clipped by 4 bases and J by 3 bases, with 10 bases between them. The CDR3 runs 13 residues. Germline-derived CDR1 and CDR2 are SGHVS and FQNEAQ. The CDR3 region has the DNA TGTGCCAGCAGCTCCCATTTGGACTACGAGCAGTACTTC. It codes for CASSSHLDYEQYF.

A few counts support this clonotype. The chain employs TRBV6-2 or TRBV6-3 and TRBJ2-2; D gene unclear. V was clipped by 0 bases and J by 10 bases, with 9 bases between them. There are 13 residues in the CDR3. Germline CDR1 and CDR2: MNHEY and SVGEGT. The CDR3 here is CASSYSNPEELFF. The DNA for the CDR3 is TGTGCCAGCAGTTACTCGAATCCTGAGGAGCTGTTTTTT.

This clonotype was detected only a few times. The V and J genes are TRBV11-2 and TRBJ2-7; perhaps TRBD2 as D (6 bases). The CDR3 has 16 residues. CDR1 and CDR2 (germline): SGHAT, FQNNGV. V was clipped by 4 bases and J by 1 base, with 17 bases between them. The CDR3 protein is CASSWLSGHPSYEQYF. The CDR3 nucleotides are TGTGCCAGCAGCTGGCTTAGCGGCCACCCTTCCTACGAGCAGTACTTC.

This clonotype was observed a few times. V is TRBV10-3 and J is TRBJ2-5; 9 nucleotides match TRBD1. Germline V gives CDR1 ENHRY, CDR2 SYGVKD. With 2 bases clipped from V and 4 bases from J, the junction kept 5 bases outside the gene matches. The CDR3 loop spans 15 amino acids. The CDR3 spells CAISEGDRERETQYF. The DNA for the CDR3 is TGTGCCATCAGTGAGGGGGACAGGGAGCGAGAGACCCAGTACTTC.

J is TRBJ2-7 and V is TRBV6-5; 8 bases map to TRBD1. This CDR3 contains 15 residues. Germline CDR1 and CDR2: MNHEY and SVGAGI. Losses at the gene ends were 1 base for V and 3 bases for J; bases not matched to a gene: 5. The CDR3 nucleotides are TGTGCCAGCAGTTACTATACAGGGGGAGACTACGAGCAGTACTTC. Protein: CASSYYTGGDYEQYF.

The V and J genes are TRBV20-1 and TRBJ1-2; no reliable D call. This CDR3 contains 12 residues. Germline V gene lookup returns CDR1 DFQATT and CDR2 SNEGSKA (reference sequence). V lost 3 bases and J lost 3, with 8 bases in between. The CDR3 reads CSASGQDYGYTF. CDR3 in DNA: TGCAGTGCTAGCGGGCAGGACTATGGCTACACCTTC.